A selection of T cell receptor beta chains follows, all from one sample in a study of T cells after yellow fever vaccination. TCRdb reprocessed the 5' RACE reads with MiXCR, giving one entry per CDR3 protein. Of around 400,000 distinct CDR3 sequences listed, around 10% are singletons. The source material was PBMCs, sampled on the day of the first yellow fever vaccination. These receptors were taken from a man between 18 and 35 years old who received the YFV17D yellow fever vaccine. Each CDR3 is given with its conserved first and last residue. The order of the fields is CDR3 length, clone size, V gene, J gene, D gene, CDR3 protein, CDR3 DNA. D genes are given only for firm matches. Expanded clones are given a class, and other clones once, few, many or no size at all.

15	few	TRBV12-3/TRBV12-4	TRBJ1-5	TRBD1	CASTHQGARYQPQHF	TGTGCCAGCACCCACCAGGGGGCCCGATATCAGCCCCAGCATTTT
14	.	TRBV5-1	TRBJ1-5	.	CASRSSPDIQPQHF	TGCGCCAGCAGGAGTTCCCCAGATATTCAGCCCCAGCATTTT
14	few	TRBV4-1	TRBJ2-7	.	CASSQDQGGDEQYF	TGCGCCAGCAGCCAAGATCAGGGGGGGGACGAGCAGTACTTC
14	few	TRBV28	TRBJ1-2	.	CASSLGGGNYGYTF	TGTGCCAGCAGTCTAGGGGGGGGCAACTATGGCTACACCTTC
16	once	TRBV12-3/TRBV12-4	TRBJ1-6	.	CASTSQLGLGDSPLHF	TGTGCCAGCACCTCTCAATTGGGCCTGGGTGATTCACCCCTCCACTTT
12	few	TRBV7-2	TRBJ2-3	.	CASSWATSTQYF	TGTGCCAGCAGCTGGGCGACTAGTACGCAGTATTTT
18	few	TRBV4-2	TRBJ2-1	TRBD2	CASSQASSSGGRVDEQFF	TGTGCCAGCAGCCAAGCCTCGTCTAGCGGGGGGAGAGTCGATGAGCAGTTCTTC
11	.	TRBV15	TRBJ2-5	.	CATSNRETQYF	TGTGCCACCAGCAATCGAGAGACCCAGTACTTC
15	.	TRBV20-1	TRBJ1-1	.	CSASRWGGGETEAFF	TGCAGTGCTAGCAGGTGGGGGGGGGGAGAGACTGAAGCTTTCTTT
16	.	TRBV30	TRBJ1-4	TRBD1	CAWGGQGMALGEKLFF	TGTGCCTGGGGGGGACAGGGAATGGCTTTGGGTGAAAAACTGTTTTTT
17	.	TRBV7-6	TRBJ2-6	.	CASSPYLGSSGANVLTF	TGTGCCAGCAGCCCCTACCTCGGGAGCTCTGGGGCCAACGTCCTGACTTTC
15	few	TRBV15	TRBJ1-5	.	CATSRDRHPNQPQHF	TGTGCCACCAGCAGAGATAGACACCCCAATCAGCCCCAGCATTTT
15	many	TRBV11-2	TRBJ2-3	.	CASSLGRASTDTQYF	TGTGCCAGCAGCTTAGGGCGGGCTAGCACAGATACGCAGTATTTT
15	.	TRBV28	TRBJ2-2	.	CASSFLKRGSGELFF	TGTGCCAGCAGTTTTCTGAAACGGGGGAGCGGGGAGCTGTTTTTT
18	.	TRBV11-2	TRBJ2-4	TRBD2	CASSPFPSGGEGRNIQYF	TGTGCCAGCAGCCCCTTCCCTAGCGGGGGCGAGGGGAGAAACATTCAGTACTTC
15	many	TRBV9	TRBJ1-5	TRBD1	CASSRTGGAVQPQHF	TGTGCCAGCAGCCGTACAGGGGGCGCGGTTCAGCCCCAGCATTTT
13	.	TRBV6-2/TRBV6-3	TRBJ1-6	TRBD1	CASPGTGDSPLHF	TGTGCCAGCCCCGGGACAGGGGACTCACCCCTCCACTTT
14	few	TRBV4-1	TRBJ1-2	.	CASSQQGGDYGYTF	TGCGCCAGCAGCCAACAGGGTGGCGACTATGGCTACACCTTC
13	.	TRBV19	TRBJ1-1	.	CASKDRRNTEAFF	TGTGCCAGTAAAGACAGGAGGAACACTGAAGCTTTCTTT
17	.	TRBV4-3	TRBJ1-2	.	CASSQDRGGVPPYGYTF	TGCGCCAGCAGCCAAGATCGTGGGGGGGTTCCCCCTTATGGCTACACCTTC
15	few	TRBV9	TRBJ2-3	TRBD1	CASSVGDRGTDTQYF	TGTGCCAGCAGCGTAGGGGACAGAGGCACAGATACGCAGTATTTT
15	few	TRBV5-1	TRBJ1-1	.	CASGRPSEVNTEAFF	TGCGCCAGCGGCAGGCCCTCCGAGGTGAACACTGAAGCTTTCTTT
14	.	TRBV7-6	TRBJ1-1	.	CASSLRQKNTEAFF	TGTGCCAGCAGCTTAAGGCAGAAGAACACTGAAGCTTTCTTT
13	few	TRBV12-3/TRBV12-4	TRBJ2-7	.	CASRQNTGREQYF	TGTGCCAGCAGGCAAAACACAGGGCGTGAGCAGTACTTC
18	few	TRBV21-1	TRBJ1-6	.	CASSKGGRGTGNNSPLHF	TGTGCCAGCAGCAAAGGGGGAAGGGGGACAGGAAATAATTCACCCCTCCACTTT
17	few	TRBV11-3	TRBJ2-1	TRBD2	CASSLTPTSVPDNEQFF	TGTGCCAGCAGCCTGACCCCGACTAGCGTACCTGACAATGAGCAGTTCTTC
14	.	TRBV7-2	TRBJ2-1	TRBD1	CASTRTGILNEQFF	TGTGCCAGCACCCGGACAGGGATTCTCAATGAGCAGTTCTTC
16	few	TRBV4-1	TRBJ1-3	.	CASSQAGPGSGNTIYF	TGCGCCAGCAGCCAAGCCGGGCCGGGCTCTGGAAACACCATATATTTT
12	.	TRBV3-1	TRBJ2-3	.	CASAGNGDTQYF	TGTGCCAGCGCCGGGAACGGAGATACGCAGTATTTT
14	.	TRBV7-2	TRBJ2-3	.	CASSWAEGTDTQYF	TGTGCCAGCAGCTGGGCCGAAGGCACAGATACGCAGTATTTT
17	many	TRBV4-3	TRBJ2-1	.	CASSQDFPGRNYNEQFF	TGCGCCAGCAGCCAAGACTTCCCGGGACGTAACTACAATGAGCAGTTCTTC
16	few	TRBV18	TRBJ2-3	.	CASSSGIGTSTDTQYF	TGTGCCAGCTCATCTGGAATTGGGACTAGCACAGATACGCAGTATTTT
13	few	TRBV18	TRBJ1-1	.	CASQRLGVTEAFF	TGTGCCAGCCAACGACTGGGGGTGACTGAAGCTTTCTTT
14	many	TRBV7-2	TRBJ2-1	.	CASSFRTRQSEQFF	TGTGCCAGCAGCTTCCGTACTCGGCAAAGTGAGCAGTTCTTC
15	many	TRBV12-3/TRBV12-4	TRBJ2-2	TRBD1	CATRTGTGFTGELFF	TGTGCCACCAGAACCGGGACAGGGTTCACCGGGGAGCTGTTTTTT
14	.	TRBV25-1	TRBJ2-3	.	CASSGGARWDTQYF	TGTGCCAGCAGTGGCGGGGCCCGATGGGATACGCAGTATTTT
13	few	TRBV29-1	TRBJ1-1	.	CSVEGTQRGEAFF	TGCAGCGTTGAGGGGACGCAAAGGGGTGAAGCTTTCTTT
12	few	TRBV4-2	TRBJ1-2	.	CASSPQDWGYTF	TGTGCCAGCAGCCCACAGGACTGGGGCTACACCTTC
18	.	TRBV11-2	TRBJ2-2	TRBD1	CASSLDPYRGRDTGELFF	TGTGCCAGCAGCTTAGATCCCTACAGGGGACGTGACACCGGGGAGCTGTTTTTT
15	.	TRBV6-5	TRBJ2-4	.	CASSYFGGRENIQYF	TGTGCCAGCAGTTATTTTGGGGGGCGCGAAAACATTCAGTACTTC
14	.	TRBV28	TRBJ2-3	.	CASSPGGPPDTQYF	TGTGCCAGCAGTCCCGGGGGGCCCCCAGATACGCAGTATTTT
16	few	TRBV12-3/TRBV12-4	TRBJ2-2	.	CASRDESGSSYRELFF	TGTGCCAGCAGGGACGAATCGGGCTCTTCCTATCGGGAGCTGTTTTTT
15	many	TRBV24-1	TRBJ2-5	TRBD2	CATSALLADQETQYF	TGTGCCACCAGCGCCCTTCTAGCGGACCAAGAGACCCAGTACTTC
14	many	TRBV7-6	TRBJ2-2	.	CASSLGTSGGELFF	TGTGCCAGCAGCTTGGGGACATCTGGCGGGGAGCTGTTTTTT
14	few	TRBV7-2	TRBJ2-5	TRBD2	CASSYTSGDATQYF	TGTGCCAGCAGCTATACTAGCGGGGATGCGACCCAGTACTTC
14	.	TRBV7-9	TRBJ2-5	.	CASSEGQNQETQYF	TGTGCCAGCAGCGAGGGGCAGAACCAAGAGACCCAGTACTTC
16	few	TRBV11-1	TRBJ1-5	.	CASSLVLWDRDQPQHF	TGTGCCAGCAGCTTAGTCCTTTGGGACCGAGATCAGCCCCAGCATTTT
11	few	TRBV29-1	TRBJ2-2	.	CSGANTGELFF	TGCAGCGGCGCGAACACCGGGGAGCTGTTTTTT